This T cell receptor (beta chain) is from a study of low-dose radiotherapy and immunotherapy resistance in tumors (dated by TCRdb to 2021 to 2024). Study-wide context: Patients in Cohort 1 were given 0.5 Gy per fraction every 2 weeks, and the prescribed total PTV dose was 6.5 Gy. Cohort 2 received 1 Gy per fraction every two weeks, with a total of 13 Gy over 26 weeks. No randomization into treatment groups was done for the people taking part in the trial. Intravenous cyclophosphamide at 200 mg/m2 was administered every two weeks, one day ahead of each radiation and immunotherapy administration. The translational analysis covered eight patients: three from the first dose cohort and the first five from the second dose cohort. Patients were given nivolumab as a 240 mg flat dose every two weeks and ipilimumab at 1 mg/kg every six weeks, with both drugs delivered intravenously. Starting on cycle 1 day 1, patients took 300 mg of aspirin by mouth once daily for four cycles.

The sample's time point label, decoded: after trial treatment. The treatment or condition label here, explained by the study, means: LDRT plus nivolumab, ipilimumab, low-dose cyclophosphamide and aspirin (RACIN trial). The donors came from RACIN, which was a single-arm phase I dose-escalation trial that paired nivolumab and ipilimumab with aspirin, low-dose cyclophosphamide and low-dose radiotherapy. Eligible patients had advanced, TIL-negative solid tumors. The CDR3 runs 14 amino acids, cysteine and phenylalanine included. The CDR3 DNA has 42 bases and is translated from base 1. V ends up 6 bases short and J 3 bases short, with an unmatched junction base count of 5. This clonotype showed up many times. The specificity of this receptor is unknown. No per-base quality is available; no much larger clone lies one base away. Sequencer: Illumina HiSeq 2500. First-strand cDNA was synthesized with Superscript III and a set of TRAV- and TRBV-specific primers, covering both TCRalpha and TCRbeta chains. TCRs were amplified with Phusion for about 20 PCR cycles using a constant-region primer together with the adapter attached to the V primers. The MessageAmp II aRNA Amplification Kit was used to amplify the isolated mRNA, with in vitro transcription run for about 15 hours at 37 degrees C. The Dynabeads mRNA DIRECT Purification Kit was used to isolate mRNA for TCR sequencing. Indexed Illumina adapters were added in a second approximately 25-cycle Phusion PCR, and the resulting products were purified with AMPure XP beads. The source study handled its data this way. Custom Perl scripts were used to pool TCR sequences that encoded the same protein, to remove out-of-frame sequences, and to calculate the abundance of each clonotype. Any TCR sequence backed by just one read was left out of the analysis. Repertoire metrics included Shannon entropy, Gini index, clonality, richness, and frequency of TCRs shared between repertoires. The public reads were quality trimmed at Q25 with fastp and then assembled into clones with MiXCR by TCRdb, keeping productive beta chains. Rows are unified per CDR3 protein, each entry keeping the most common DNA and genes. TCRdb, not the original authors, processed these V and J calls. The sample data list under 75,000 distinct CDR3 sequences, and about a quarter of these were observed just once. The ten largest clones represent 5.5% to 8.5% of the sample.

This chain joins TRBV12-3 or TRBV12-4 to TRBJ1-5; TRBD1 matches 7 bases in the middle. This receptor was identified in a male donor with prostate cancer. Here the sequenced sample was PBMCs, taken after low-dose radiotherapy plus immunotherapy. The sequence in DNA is TGTGCCAGCAGGACAGGGAGCGCCAATCAGCCCCAGCATTTT. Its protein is CASRTGSANQPQHF.